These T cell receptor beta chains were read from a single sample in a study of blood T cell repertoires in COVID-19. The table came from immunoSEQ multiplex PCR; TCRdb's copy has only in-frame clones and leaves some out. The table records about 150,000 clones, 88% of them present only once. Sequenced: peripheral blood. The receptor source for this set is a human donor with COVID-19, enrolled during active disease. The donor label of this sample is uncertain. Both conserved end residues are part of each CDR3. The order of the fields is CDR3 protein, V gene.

CASSRGTSGGSYEQYF,TRBV18
CASSRQTPGQGAGNQPQHF,TRBV4-1
CASSPGTANQETQYF,TRBV7-9
CASRLTGTGGSGGYTF,TRBV13
CASSSLTGELFF,TRBV18
CASSLVAGEYNYGYTF,TRBV11-1
CASSQTELADEQFF,TRBV4-1
CAWSRGSADGQYF,TRBV30
CASSSWRDPLTDTQYF,TRBV5-5
CATTAGTGRLNQPQHF,TRBV18
CASSQSVSYNEQFF,TRBV3-1/TRBV3-2
CATSAPTGDETQYF,TRBV24-1
CASSTQGSLGGGQYF,TRBV6-5